These T cell receptor beta chains were read from a single sample in a study of blood T cell repertoires in COVID-19. Here immunoSEQ multiplex PCR was the method, and the copy in TCRdb shows in-frame clones only, minus some. The data hold approximately 75,000 clones, with roughly 90% observed a single time. The sequenced sample consisted of peripheral blood. These receptors came from a man aged 50 to 60 with acute or convalescent COVID-19. Each CDR3 is given with its conserved first and last residue. The D gene is left open where the match is weak. Only some rows state a clone size, as once, few, many or a class for expanded clones.

d_call	v_call	j_call	cdr3_length	clone_size	cdr3_nt	cdr3_aa
-	TRBV14	TRBJ2-1	16	-	TGTGCCAGCAGCCAAACTCAGGGGCCCCTATACAATGAGCAGTTCTTC	CASSQTQGPLYNEQFF
-	TRBV5-1	TRBJ2-5	15	-	TGCGCCAGCAGCTTGGGACAGTTGTACCAAGAGACCCAGTACTTC	CASSLGQLYQETQYF
TRBD1	TRBV5-6	TRBJ2-7	14	-	TGTGCCAGCAGCGGGTGGGACAGACCCTACGAGCAGTACTTC	CASSGWDRPYEQYF
-	TRBV6-5	TRBJ2-7	14	-	TGTGCCAGCAGTTACGGGACAACGCCTTACGAGCAGTACTTC	CASSYGTTPYEQYF
TRBD2	TRBV9	TRBJ2-2	15	-	TGTGCCAGCAGCGTGTCTATAGCGGGGACCGGGGAGCTGTTTTTT	CASSVSIAGTGELFF
TRBD1	TRBV30	TRBJ1-6	16	-	TGTGCCTGGAGAACCGGGACAGGGGCCTATAATTCACCCCTCCACTTT	CAWRTGTGAYNSPLHF
-	TRBV6-5	TRBJ2-2	13	-	TGTGCCAGCAGTTACGGGGGGACCGGGGAGCTGTTTTTT	CASSYGGTGELFF
TRBD1	TRBV2	TRBJ1-5	19	-	TGTGCCAGCAGTGAAGCCCCTTCAGGGGGGACGATTGGCAATCAGCCCCAGCATTTT	CASSEAPSGGTIGNQPQHF
TRBD1	TRBV5-1	TRBJ2-5	15	-	TGCGCCAGCAGCACCGGGACAGGGGGCAGGGAGACCCAGTACTTC	CASSTGTGGRETQYF
-	TRBV15	TRBJ1-5	13	-	TGTGCCACCAGCAGTACGAGGAATCAGCCCCAGCATTTT	CATSSTRNQPQHF
-	TRBV19	TRBJ1-6	14	-	TGTGCCAGTAGTTCGGTGGCAGGGCGACCACCCCTCCACTTT	CASSSVAGRPPLHF
-	TRBV6-1	TRBJ2-3	16	-	TGTGCCAGCAGTGAATCGGGGATTCCTAGCACAGATACGCAGTATTTT	CASSESGIPSTDTQYF
TRBD1	TRBV30	TRBJ1-1	14	-	TGTGCCTGGAGCCCGGGACAGGCGAACACTGAAGCTTTCTTT	CAWSPGQANTEAFF
-	TRBV27	TRBJ2-7	14	-	TGTGCCAGCAGTTTATCCCAGGGGGGCCACGAGCAGTACTTC	CASSLSQGGHEQYF
-	TRBV9	TRBJ1-6	14	-	TGTGCCAGCAGCGCCAGGGGATATAATTCACCCCTCCACTTT	CASSARGYNSPLHF
-	TRBV6-2/TRBV6-3	TRBJ1-2	14	-	TGTGCCAGCAGTACCTCCGGGACACGGTATGGCTACACCTTC	CASSTSGTRYGYTF
-	TRBV7-2	TRBJ2-4	15	once	TGTGCCAGCAGCTTTTTTAGCGGAGTAAAAAACATTCAGTACTTC	CASSFFSGVKNIQYF
TRBD1	TRBV11-3	TRBJ2-7	13	once	TGTGCCAGCAGCCGGGACAGGGTTTCTGAGCAGTACTTC	CASSRDRVSEQYF
-	TRBV25-1	TRBJ1-1	14	-	TGTGCCAGCAGTGAATTAGGGGGAAACACTGAAGCTTTCTTT	CASSELGGNTEAFF
-	TRBV10-2	TRBJ1-1	13	-	TGCGCCAGCAGCCAACAGATAAACACTGAAGCTTTCTTT	CASSQQINTEAFF
-	TRBV10-3	TRBJ2-1	15	-	TGTGCCATCAGTGAGAGCGACAGTTCCTACAATGAGCAGTTCTTC	CAISESDSSYNEQFF
TRBD1	TRBV7-8	TRBJ1-2	14	-	TGTGCCAGCAGCTTAGTAGCAGGGGGCTTGGGCTACACCTTC	CASSLVAGGLGYTF
TRBD1	TRBV6-5	TRBJ1-2	16	-	TGTGCCAGCAGTTCAAAAGGGACAGCCCGGGTCTATGGCTACACCTTC	CASSSKGTARVYGYTF
-	TRBV11-2	TRBJ1-5	14	-	TGTGCCAGCAGCTTAGGCAGGGCCGGCCAGCCCCAGCATTTT	CASSLGRAGQPQHF
TRBD2	TRBV5-1	TRBJ2-1	16	-	TGCGCCAGCAGCCCCGAGAGCGGGGGGCTCTACAATGAGCAGTTCTTC	CASSPESGGLYNEQFF
TRBD1	TRBV6-2/TRBV6-3	TRBJ1-2	14	-	TGTGCCAGCAGTTACCTCGGGACAGGGTATGGCTACACCTTC	CASSYLGTGYGYTF
-	TRBV20-1	TRBJ1-2	11	-	TGCAGTGTTTTATTTAACTATGGCTACACCTTC	CSVLFNYGYTF
TRBD1	TRBV5-5	TRBJ2-5	15	few	TGTGCCAGCAGCTTAGGGGGCCTTGAGCACGAGACCCAGTACTTC	CASSLGGLEHETQYF
TRBD2	TRBV5-1	TRBJ2-2	15	once	TGCGCCAGCAGCTTGGCGGTCGGGGGGACCGGGGAGCTGTTTTTT	CASSLAVGGTGELFF
TRBD2	TRBV4-2	TRBJ2-1	18	-	TGTGCCAGCAGCCAAGATGCGAGCGGGGGGGCGGGATACAATGAGCAGTTCTTC	CASSQDASGGAGYNEQFF
TRBD2	TRBV29-1	TRBJ2-6	15	-	TGCAGCGTTGCTGCTAGCGGCTCTGGGGCCAACGTCCTGACTTTC	CSVAASGSGANVLTF
-	TRBV3-1/TRBV3-2	TRBJ2-6	16	-	TGTGCCAGCAGCCAAGGACAGGTGTCTGGGGCCAACGTCCTGACTTTC	CASSQGQVSGANVLTF
-	TRBV18	TRBJ2-7	13	-	TGTGCCAGCTCACCCCCAGGTTCCTACGAGCAGTACTTC	CASSPPGSYEQYF
-	TRBV29-1	TRBJ2-3	12	-	TGCAGCACCGGCCAGGGGGGAGATACGCAGTATTTT	CSTGQGGDTQYF
TRBD1	TRBV4-2	TRBJ2-1	14	-	TGTGCCAGCAGCCGCCGGGACAGGGACAATGAGCAGTTCTTC	CASSRRDRDNEQFF
-	TRBV18	TRBJ2-2	15	-	TGTGCCAGCTCGCCCCGGGAGTTAAACACCGGGGAGCTGTTTTTT	CASSPRELNTGELFF
TRBD2	TRBV7-3	TRBJ2-1	16	-	TGTGCCAGCAGCTTCTCTAGCGGGGGCGGATACAATGAGCAGTTCTTC	CASSFSSGGGYNEQFF
TRBD2	TRBV28	TRBJ2-7	15	-	TGTGCCAGCAGTTTCCCTAGCGGGGGGGCCGGCGAGCAGTACTTC	CASSFPSGGAGEQYF
-	TRBV7-2	TRBJ1-4	16	-	TGTGCCAGCAGCTTAGCATTGACAGGATATAATGAAAAACTGTTTTTT	CASSLALTGYNEKLFF
TRBD1	TRBV15	TRBJ1-4	17	-	TGTGCCACCAGCAGCCGGGAGACAGGGGGCGCCTATGAAAAACTGTTTTTT	CATSSRETGGAYEKLFF
-	TRBV25-1	TRBJ1-1	15	-	TGTGCCAGCAGTGAATGGGGAGGGCAGGGTGCTGAAGCTTTCTTT	CASSEWGGQGAEAFF
-	TRBV5-1	TRBJ2-7	15	-	TGCGCCAGCACCCCTTTCGACTCAGGGGCCTACGAGCAGTACTTC	CASTPFDSGAYEQYF
TRBD1	TRBV7-8	TRBJ1-1	18	-	TGTGCCAGCAGCCTAGGAGCCGGGACAGGAATTCTGAACACTGAAGCTTTCTTT	CASSLGAGTGILNTEAFF
-	TRBV7-6	TRBJ2-3	15	once	TGTGCCAGTGGGGACAAACCAGCTAGCACAGATACGCAGTATTTT	CASGDKPASTDTQYF
TRBD1	TRBV6-1	TRBJ2-5	18	-	TGTGCCAGCAGTGAACTTCGCGGGACAGGGGGCCTCGGGGAGACCCAGTACTTC	CASSELRGTGGLGETQYF
-	TRBV7-3	TRBJ1-1	14	-	TGTGCCAGCAGCTTAACTCCGGGTAGCACTGAAGCTTTCTTT	CASSLTPGSTEAFF
TRBD2	TRBV27	TRBJ2-7	17	-	TGTGCCAGCAGTTCCACGTCACTAGCGGGGGGTCTTGACGAGCAGTACTTC	CASSSTSLAGGLDEQYF
-	TRBV28	TRBJ2-1	13	-	TGTGCCAGCAGTTTAGCCAGGGGTAATGAGCAGTTCTTC	CASSLARGNEQFF
TRBD1	TRBV18	TRBJ1-2	15	-	TGTGCCAGCTCACCAAACAGGGGGATTAACTATGGCTACACCTTC	CASSPNRGINYGYTF
TRBD1	TRBV4-2	TRBJ1-2	15	once	TGTGCCAGCAGCCAAGAACAGGGGACAGACTATGGCTACACCTTC	CASSQEQGTDYGYTF
-	TRBV12-5	TRBJ2-3	12	-	TGTGCTAGTGGTTCCCCGCCGGGTACGCAGTATTTT	CASGSPPGTQYF
TRBD1	TRBV4-2	TRBJ2-3	15	-	TGTGCCAGCAGCCAAGACCGGGACAGGCCGGATACGCAGTATTTT	CASSQDRDRPDTQYF
TRBD1	TRBV7-9	TRBJ1-4	15	few	TGTGCCAGCAGCTTAGGGGGGACAGTTGTTGAAAAACTGTTTTTT	CASSLGGTVVEKLFF
-	TRBV19	TRBJ1-5	14	-	TGTGCCAGTAGTAGGGATGGCGGGGCCCAGCCCCAGCATTTT	CASSRDGGAQPQHF
TRBD1	TRBV19	TRBJ1-2	14	few	TGTGCCAGTAGTATGTACAGGGGTGATCGTGGCTACACCTTC	CASSMYRGDRGYTF
-	TRBV6-1	TRBJ2-7	17	once	TGTGCCAGCAGTGGAAGTCTTGGAACAGGGGGGGGAAGCGAGCAGTACTTC	CASSGSLGTGGGSEQYF
TRBD1	TRBV30	TRBJ1-2	15	-	TGTGCCTGGAGTGCTACCGGGACAGGGCTATATGGCTACACCTTC	CAWSATGTGLYGYTF
-	TRBV13	TRBJ1-1	17	-	TGTGCCAGCAGCTCCCTAGGCGGGGTGGTACAAGACACTGAAGCTTTCTTT	CASSSLGGVVQDTEAFF